Here is one T cell receptor (beta chain) with its context. There is no known antigen for this receptor. Base-call qualities are not available, and no considerably larger clone is one nucleotide away. Ophthalmopathy patients had moderately to severely active disease, Clinical Activity Score of at least 3, NOSPECS grade of at least 4, and duration under 3 months. Exclusion was applied to patients with uncontrolled infections, other autoimmune diseases, pregnancy or lactation. Diagnoses relied on clinical symptoms, serum thyroxine and TRAb, thyroid ultrasound and orbital computed tomography. PBMCs were isolated from 7.5 to 10 ml of fresh peripheral blood by Ficoll-Paque density gradient centrifugation. Total RNA was extracted with Trizol reagent, and quality was checked on an Agilent 2100 Bioanalyzer. At the junction V is shortened by 1 base and J by 7 bases, with 14 bases in between. Sequences SGHTA (CDR1) and FQGNSA (CDR2) are obtained from the germline V gene. Measured from the cysteine to the phenylalanine, the CDR3 is 14 residues long. The entry retains the CDR3 DNA only, 42 bases that are in frame from base 1.

The data derive from a study of T cells in Graves' hyperthyroidism and ophthalmopathy (dated by TCRdb to 2018 to 2020). A note on the overall study: Peripheral blood was sampled at the time of initial diagnosis, prior to any treatment. A discovery cohort of about a hundred patients, approximately 45 with Graves' ophthalmopathy and roughly 59 with stable Graves' hyperthyroidism, was used to find distinguishing TCR V-J signatures. An independent validation cohort of under 20 hyperthyroidism patients and about 15 patients who later progressed to ophthalmopathy tested prospective prediction of ophthalmopathy. The 75 to 100 discovery patients were divided at random into training and test sets in a 7:3 ratio. The study also compared thyroid tissue and blood T-cell repertoires from 6 or 7 Graves' hyperthyroidism patients. Following sampling, methimazole starting at 30 mg daily was given to hyperthyroidism patients, and high-dose intravenous methylprednisolone was given to ophthalmopathy patients. TCR Vbeta CDR3 sequencing of 120 to 150 peripheral blood samples (around 45 ophthalmopathy, approximately 80 hyperthyroidism and roughly 17 progressor patients) is reported in the paper. On the study overall, not on this receptor specifically: During validation, the model predicted progression to ophthalmopathy a median of approximately six months ahead of onset, with almost 71% sensitivity and about 72% specificity. Most expanded thyroid clonotypes (frequency above 0.001) were also found in blood, which suggests that blood repertoires may mirror thyroid immune responses. No statistical method was used to set the sample size in advance, and investigators knew the group allocation. In cross-validation, a model built on a 13 V-J signature told ophthalmopathy apart from stable hyperthyroidism with just under 90% sensitivity and 81% to 82% specificity, and in testing the same model reached 80%/75%.

Amplification of TCR beta CDR3 regions was carried out from RNA transcripts. The first round of RT-PCR for the TCR CDR3 was performed with the HTBI primer set and the Qiagen OneStep RT-PCR kit. Libraries were constructed in a second round of multiplex PCR, after which size selection and purification were performed. Paired-end sequencing of the libraries was performed with 100 bp reads on an Illumina HiSeq2000. The original methods were these. Raw data were processed with SOAPnuke, discarding reads with adapters, uncalled bases, mean Phred below 15, or no exact constant-primer or identifier match. COPE v1.2.5 was used to merge the high-quality paired reads, and each unique nucleotide sequence was defined as a clonotype. MiTCR v1.1 was used to align the clonotypes against IMGT TRBV, TRBD and TRBJ reference segments. The analysis was restricted to V-J combinations with a frequency above 0.0001, which together covered just over 99% of the repertoires. The TCS score was defined as F50 (clonal expansion) divided by E x V (chaos), with BLOSUM62-based TCRdist calculated between CDR3 peptides within each V-J. Welch's t-statistics and random forest reduced several hundred V-J features to roughly 13, which were used in a naive Bayes classifier (R e1071). TCRdb passed the public sequencing reads through fastp at Q25 and MiXCR, retaining productive beta sequences. For every CDR3 protein sequence, its rows merge into one entry that carries the most common genes and DNA. The V and J calls shown here were made by TCRdb, not taken from the authors' results. The sample contains 500,000 to 550,000 distinct CDR3 sequences, around 20% of them found a single time. The top ten constitute over 45% of the sample.

The sequence derives from a man aged 35 to 55 with Graves' ophthalmopathy. The sample taken for sequencing was blood. The chain joins TRBV7-2 to TRBJ2-7, and TRBD1 may be the D gene, going by 5 matching bases. The DNA sequence is TGTGCCAGCAGCTTAGGGGGCGCTGCTCGGGAGCAGTACTTC. Its protein reads: CASSLGGAAREQYF.